The present T cell receptor beta chain was sequenced within a study of blood T cell repertoires in COVID-19. It was during active infection that Seattle patients were enrolled and then longitudinally followed. Data came from immunoSEQ multiplex PCR; TCRdb stores just in-frame clones and leaves some out. The table includes just under 350,000 clones, around 87% detected once. The CDR3 has 17 residues. In germline, CDR1 is KGHSH, CDR2 LQKENI. V was trimmed by 3 bases and J by 1 base, leaving 15 bases between them. Material for sequencing was peripheral blood. The TCR originated in a woman aged 50 to 60 with COVID-19, enrolled during active disease. The chain carries TRBV18 and TRBJ2-2; a weak D match, TRBD2 (5 bases). The CDR3 is CASSPVEAGLNTGELFF. The CDR3 bases are TGTGCCAGCTCACCGGTAGAGGCGGGTCTGAACACCGGGGAGCTGTTTTTT. The complete variable domain, with remaining parts taken from reference TRBV18 and TRBJ2-2, reads NAGVMQNPRHLVRRRGQEARLRCSPMKGHSHVYWYRQLPEEGLKFMVYLQKENIIDESGMPKERFSAEFPKEGPSILRIQQVVRGDSAAYFCASSPVEAGLNTGELFFGEGSRLTVL.